This T cell receptor beta chain was found in a study of OX40 agonist ivuxolimab in advanced cancers. About the study as a whole: Ivuxolimab was an agonistic, fully human IgG2 monoclonal antibody directed against OX40 (CD134), a costimulatory receptor. Intravenous ivuxolimab was administered to patients every 2 weeks at six dose levels: 0.01, 0.1, 0.3, 1.5, 3 and 10 mg/kg. Among the 52 dose-escalation patients, about 19 had hepatocellular carcinoma, roughly 15 melanoma, 9 renal cell carcinoma and 9 head and neck cancer. A male proportion of roughly 85% and a mean age of approximately 58 years, ranging from roughly 23 to 80, were recorded for the dose-escalation cohort. Patients were allowed to have had prior anti-PD-1, anti-PD-L1 or anti-CTLA-4 therapy, and around 40% of the dose-escalation patients had previously received checkpoint inhibitors. Partial responses occurred in three dose-escalation patients, of whom one had hepatocellular carcinoma and two had cutaneous melanoma. The point of sequencing TCRbeta in the periphery was to test whether ivuxolimab changed TCR sequence diversity and drove clonal T-cell expansion. The paper reports the monotherapy dose-escalation portion (N = 52 patients) of the phase I ivuxolimab trial. General findings and caveats noted by the study authors: In partial responders in the 0.1-3.0 mg/kg groups, normalized peripheral clonal expansion was found to be among the lowest, especially among CD8+ T cells. Clonal expansion of both CD4+ and CD8+ blood T cells was observed from baseline to week 6 at doses 0.1 to 3.0 mg/kg. The antigen specificity of the peripheral T cells that underwent clonal expansion was not determined. Low levels of normalized T-cell clonal expansion were also seen in some nonresponding patients. On average, CD8+ T cells showed more expanded clones than CD4+ T cells after ivuxolimab.

Patients with autoimmune disease history or receiving systemic immunosuppression were excluded from the trial. In every dose cohort, peripheral blood was drawn for TCR sequencing at baseline, cycle 4 day 1, and cycle 7 day 1. Samples came from an open-label, multicenter, first-in-human phase I dose-escalation trial of ivuxolimab. Adults with locally advanced or metastatic melanoma, renal cell carcinoma, hepatocellular carcinoma or head and neck squamous cell carcinoma were enrolled in the trial. Before TCR sequencing, CD4+ T cells and CD8+ T cells from peripheral blood were sorted into separate populations. CDR1 is given as SGHRS and CDR2 as YFSETQ, both from the germline V gene. After removal of 3 bases from V and 7 bases from J, the junction retains 14 bases not matched to a gene. Taken from cysteine to phenylalanine, the CDR3 has 16 residues. Only the CDR3 part of the read is kept: 48 bases, read in frame from the first base.

Regarding this clone: Its cognate antigen has yet to be identified. No much larger clone is present one base from it, and per-base qualities are unavailable.

Genomic DNA was extracted from sorted cells for sequencing of the TCRbeta CDR3 region. TCRbeta CDR3 regions were sequenced using the immunoSEQ Assay. TCRdb stores this immuneACCESS table with in-frame sequences only. Part of the clones is absent; in the studies checked, under half of the shortfall reflects unresolved V genes, and no reason is known for the rest. In this sample the table shows fewer than 80,000 clones, 70% to 90% of which occur a single time. Of the sample, about 5.9% is held by the ten largest clones. Recombination joined TRBV5-1 with TRBJ2-7; TRBD1 agrees with 9 junctional bases. The clonotype was recovered from an adult with an advanced solid tumor such as melanoma, head and neck, liver or kidney cancer. The sequencing used CD4+ or CD8+ T cells sorted from blood, collected in a trial of the OX40 agonist ivuxolimab. Here is the DNA: TGCGCCAGCAGCTCAACAGGGGGCTACAGCCTACGGGAGCAGTACTTC. Translated, it gives CASSSTGGYSLREQYF.